Listed below are T cell receptor beta chains from one sample, sequenced in a study of cytomegalovirus exposure and HLA in healthy donors. Libraries were prepared by immunoSEQ multiplex PCR; TCRdb keeps only in-frame clonotypes and omits some of them. The table has 150,000 to 160,000 clones, 65% to 85% seen once. The specimen was PBMCs. The receptor set was obtained from a man younger than 35 in good health and CMV-seronegative. The CDR3 runs from the conserved cysteine through the conserved F or W. The order of the fields is clone size, J gene, D gene, V gene, CDR3 DNA, CDR3 protein. The D gene is left open where the match is weak. Not every row has a clone size; where given, it reads once, few, many or a size class.

>NA|TRBJ2-1|NA|TRBV30
TGTGCCTGGAGTGTACGGAGCGGATATAATGAGCAGTTCTTC
CAWSVRSGYNEQFF
>NA|TRBJ2-3|NA|TRBV10-3
TGTGCCATCAGTCCGCCAACTAGAGATACGCAGTATTTT
CAISPPTRDTQYF
>NA|TRBJ1-2|NA|TRBV5-1
TGCGCCAGCAGCTTCGGGGGGCCGGGGGCCTATGGCTACACCTTC
CASSFGGPGAYGYTF
>NA|TRBJ2-5|TRBD1|TRBV7-9
TGTGCCAGCAGCTCGTCCGGACAGGGCGGAGAGACCCAGTACTTC
CASSSSGQGGETQYF
>few|TRBJ2-3|TRBD2|TRBV5-1
TGCGCCAGCAGCTTGAGGGTGGCTAGCGGGGGGCCGAGCACAGATACGCAGTATTTT
CASSLRVASGGPSTDTQYF
>NA|TRBJ2-1|NA|TRBV5-1
TGCGCCAGCAGTGAACAGGGCCCGGCCAATGAGCAGTTCTTC
CASSEQGPANEQFF
>NA|TRBJ1-1|NA|TRBV10-3
TGTGCCATCAGGGAGCTCGCGGCGGGCACTGAAGCTTTCTTT
CAIRELAAGTEAFF
>NA|TRBJ2-3|NA|TRBV5-1
TGCGCCAGCAGCTGGGGGGGGCGGACCGGGACGCAGTATTTT
CASSWGGRTGTQYF
>NA|TRBJ2-2|TRBD1|TRBV5-1
TGCGCCAGCAGCTTGCCAGGGGGCCTTACCGGGGAGCTGTTTTTT
CASSLPGGLTGELFF
>NA|TRBJ1-5|TRBD1|TRBV19
TGTGCCAGTAGTGCGACAGGGGCGGGAAATCAGCCCCAGCATTTT
CASSATGAGNQPQHF
>NA|TRBJ2-5|TRBD2|TRBV7-9
TGTGCCAGCAGCAAGGGACTAGCGGAAGGGGAGACCCAGTACTTC
CASSKGLAEGETQYF
>NA|TRBJ2-2|NA|TRBV11-1
TGTGCCAGCAGCTTAGGGACAGACTTCACCGGGGAGCTGTTTTTT
CASSLGTDFTGELFF
>NA|TRBJ2-7|NA|TRBV4-1
TGCGCCAGCAGCCAGGGACTGAACTACGAGCAGTACTTC
CASSQGLNYEQYF
>NA|TRBJ1-1|NA|TRBV5-4
TGTGCCAGCAGCTTTCAGGGAGGACGTGAAGCTTTCTTT
CASSFQGGREAFF
>few|TRBJ1-2|NA|TRBV11-2
TGTGCCAGCAGCGATCTTCTCGACAACTGGGGAGTCTGGGGCTACACCTTC
CASSDLLDNWGVWGYTF
>NA|TRBJ1-6|TRBD1|TRBV5-1
TGCGCCAGCAGCACCGGGACAGGGATGGGTTCACCCCTCCACTTT
CASSTGTGMGSPLHF
>few|TRBJ1-6|NA|TRBV18
TGTGCCAGCTCACCTTCGAGGAGCTCCTATAATTCACCCCTCCACTTT
CASSPSRSSYNSPLHF
>NA|TRBJ2-1|TRBD2|TRBV19
TGTGCCAGTAGTGTCCCAGGAGGAGCGGGGGGGCTGAGTGAGCAGTTCTTC
CASSVPGGAGGLSEQFF
>few|TRBJ1-2|TRBD1|TRBV5-6
TGTGCCAGCACTATCGGACAGGGTGACTATGGCTACACCTTC
CASTIGQGDYGYTF
>NA|TRBJ2-3|NA|TRBV10-3
TGTGCCATACGAGCCCCGGGGGGCCTGGATACGCAGTATTTT
CAIRAPGGLDTQYF